These 2 T cell receptor beta chains came from one sample sequenced in a study of blood T cell repertoires in COVID-19. Generated by immunoSEQ multiplex PCR, the TCRdb table keeps only in-frame clones and is missing some. The sample lists under 350,000 clones; around nine tenths were seen once. The sequenced sample consisted of peripheral blood. These TCRs come from a woman in her 30s with COVID-19, enrolled during active disease.

This clone occurred once. The chain uses TRBV7-2 and TRBJ1-3; no clear D. V shed 5 bases and J shed 0 bases, with 11 bases lying between them. From germline, CDR1 is SGHTA and CDR2 FQGNSA. This CDR3 comprises 15 residues. CDR3 residues: CASSPGGISGNTIYF. The CDR3 nucleotides are TGTGCCAGCAGCCCCGGAGGGATCTCTGGAAACACCATATATTTT.

Regarding this clone: Within the sample, other DNA sequences also encode this same CDR3. The chain joins TRBV5-1 to TRBJ1-2; D may be TRBD1 (6 bases). Germline CDR1 is SGHRS and CDR2 is YFSETQ. The CDR3 contains 14 residues. The V end lost 2 bases, the J end lost 4 bases, and 12 bases lay between the germline ends. The CDR3 sequence is CASSLTGTAYGYTF. DNA of the CDR3: TGCGCCAGCAGCTTAACAGGGACGGCCTATGGCTACACCTTC.